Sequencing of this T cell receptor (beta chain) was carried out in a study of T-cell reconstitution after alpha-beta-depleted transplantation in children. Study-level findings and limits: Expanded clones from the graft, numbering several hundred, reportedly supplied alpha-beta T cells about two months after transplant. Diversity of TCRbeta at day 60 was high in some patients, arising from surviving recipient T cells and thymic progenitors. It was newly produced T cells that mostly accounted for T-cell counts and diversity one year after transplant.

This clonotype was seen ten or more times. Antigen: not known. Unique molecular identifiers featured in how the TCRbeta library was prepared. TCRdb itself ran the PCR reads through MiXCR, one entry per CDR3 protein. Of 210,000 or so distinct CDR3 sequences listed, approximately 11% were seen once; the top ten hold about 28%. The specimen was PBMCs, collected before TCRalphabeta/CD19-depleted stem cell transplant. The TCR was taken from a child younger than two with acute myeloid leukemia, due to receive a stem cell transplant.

This CDR3 reads CSARSLAGPWTYEQYF. In DNA, the CDR3 is TGCAGTGCTAGATCACTAGCGGGCCCGTGGACGTACGAGCAGTACTTC. The chain links TRBV20-1 to TRBJ2-7; 9 nucleotides match TRBD2. Germline trimming cut 2 bases from V and 4 bases from J; bases unmatched to any gene: 12. The CDR3 has 16 amino acids. Germline V gene data show CDR1 as DFQATT and CDR2 as SNEGSKA (reference sequence).